Shown below are 15 T cell receptor beta chains from a single sample sequenced in a study of cytomegalovirus exposure and HLA in healthy donors. PCR involved 60 Vbeta and 13 Jbeta primers. TCRdb's table, derived via immunoSEQ multiplex PCR, lists solely in-frame clones and lacks some. The sample contains fewer than 200,000 clones, 65% to 90% of which appear only once. Sequencing input: PBMCs. The receptors were gathered from a human donor in good health.

V and J are TRBV11-2 and TRBJ2-5, with 7 bases identical to TRBD2. Germline CDR1 reads SGHAT; CDR2 reads FQNNGV. V was clipped by 5 bases and J by 5 bases; unmatched bases: 5. The length of the CDR3 is 13 residues. The CDR3 sequence: CASSPGLGETQYF. The CDR3, as DNA: TGTGCCAGCAGCCCCGGACTAGGGGAGACCCAGTACTTC.

DNA of the CDR3: TGTGCCACCAGCAGAGATCAGACCTACGAGCAGTACTTC. Its protein is CATSRDQTYEQYF. This chain connects TRBV15 to TRBJ2-7, with D unresolved. The CDR3 sequence is 13 residues long. The V and J ends lost 0 bases and 2 bases respectively, with 5 bases between them. Germline CDR1 and CDR2: LNHNV and YYDKDF (reference sequence). Full variable domain (remainder filled in from reference TRBV15 and TRBJ2-7): DAMVIQNPRYQVTQFGKPVTLSCSQTLNHNVMYWYQQKSSQAPKLLFHYYDKDFNNEADTPDNFQSRRPNTSFCFLDIRSPGLGDTAMYLCATSRDQTYEQYFGPGTRLTVT.

V and J are TRBV10-3 and TRBJ2-5, with TRBD2 as a possible D gene (6 bases). V dropped 8 bases and J dropped 2 bases, with 12 bases sitting between them. Germline V CDR1 and CDR2: ENHRY, SYGVKD. The CDR3 runs 13 residues. CDR3 in DNA: TGTGCCATCCGCGGGGTCCTACAAGAGACCCAGTACTTC. Residues: CAIRGVLQETQYF.

The chain carries TRBV5-4 and TRBJ2-7, with 9 nucleotides matching TRBD1. The CDR3 sequence is 14 residues long. V was pared by 4 bases and J by 4 bases, with 6 bases of the junction left unmatched. Germline V gene data show CDR1 as SGHNT and CDR2 as YYREEE (reference sequence). The CDR3 here is CASSSGTGTYEQYF. The CDR3 bases are TGTGCCAGCAGCAGCGGGACAGGGACGTACGAGCAGTACTTC.

J is TRBJ1-5 and V is TRBV4-3; D is unresolved. The germline gives CDR1 LGHNA, CDR2 YSLEER. This CDR3 contains 14 residues. The V end lost 1 base, the J end lost 7 bases, and 11 bases lay between the germline ends. In DNA, the CDR3 is TGCGCCAGCAGCCAAGCAGGTGGTGGCCAGCCCCAGCATTTT. Translating it yields CASSQAGGGQPQHF.

The rearrangement uses TRBV10-3 and TRBJ1-6; 7 nucleotides line up with TRBD1. Germline V gene sequence: CDR1 ENHRY, CDR2 SYGVKD. Trimming removed 0 bases from V and 9 bases from J; junction bases left unmatched: 5. This CDR3 spans 15 amino acids. The CDR3 nucleotides read TGTGCCATCAGTGAGTCAAGAGGGGGCGGTTCACCCCTCCACTTT. This translates into CAISESRGGGSPLHF.

V is TRBV7-6 and J is TRBJ1-5, with TRBD1 as a possible D gene (6 bases). Trimming took off 6 bases at V and 4 bases at J, with 10 bases between the two ends. Germline V gene lookup returns CDR1 SGHVS and CDR2 FNYEAQ. This CDR3 has 13 residues. The DNA of the CDR3 is TGTGCCAGCAGTTTGGACAGAAATCAGCCCCAGCATTTT. Protein: CASSLDRNQPQHF.

The chain carries TRBV10-3 and TRBJ2-5, with D possibly matching TRBD2 (6 bases). Germline lookup yields CDR1 ENHRY and CDR2 SYGVKD. There are 13 residues in the CDR3. Trimming took off 4 bases at V and 5 bases at J, with 11 bases between the two ends. CDR3 sequence (DNA): TGTGCCATCAGTGTTGGAAGCGGGGAGACCCAGTACTTC. This codes for CAISVGSGETQYF.

V and J are TRBV6-4 and TRBJ2-2; D is ambiguous. This CDR3 has 14 amino acids. Germline V CDR1 and CDR2: MRHNA, SNTAGT. V was cut by 6 bases and J by 1 base, with 9 bases left in between. CDR3 protein: CASSPVENTGELFF. Here the CDR3 DNA reads TGTGCCAGCAGCCCCGTAGAGAACACCGGGGAGCTGTTTTTT.

This chain joins TRBV6-4 and TRBJ2-1; D is possibly TRBD2 (6 bases). Germline CDR1 reads MRHNA; CDR2 reads SNTAGT. Trimming cost V 4 bases and J 3 bases, with 13 bases left between them. CDR3 length equals 15 residues. Here the CDR3 DNA reads TGTGCCAGCAGTGCTCAACGGGGGAGCTACAATGAGCAGTTCTTC. Its protein is CASSAQRGSYNEQFF.

This chain joins TRBV13 and TRBJ2-1, with TRBD2 matching over 16 bases. The V segment lost 6 bases and the J segment 4 bases; nucleotides outside the gene matches: 15. Germline assignment: CDR1 PRHDT and CDR2 FYEKMQ (reference sequence). The CDR3 totals 20 residues. The CDR3 DNA reads as TGTGCCAGCAGAACGCTTAAGCCGGGACTAGCGGGGGGGCTTTACAATGAGCAGTTCTTC. This codes for CASRTLKPGLAGGLYNEQFF.

The rearrangement joins TRBV28 to TRBJ1-1; no clear D gene. CDR1 and CDR2 from the germline V gene are MDHEN and SYDVKM. This CDR3 has 15 amino acids. Trimming left V 2 bases short and J 1 base short, with 11 bases between. CDR3 loop: CASSLISPGNTEAFF. The DNA of the CDR3 is TGTGCCAGCAGTTTAATATCCCCAGGGAACACTGAAGCTTTCTTT.

This chain connects TRBV5-1 to TRBJ2-7; TRBD1 matches at 7 bases. CDR1 is SGHRS, CDR2 YFSETQ, per germline. This CDR3 has 16 amino acids. V lost 0 bases to trimming and J lost 9 bases; unmatched junction nucleotides: 15. The chain's CDR3 is CASSLDQFGTAGAQYF. CDR3 DNA sequence: TGCGCCAGCAGCTTGGACCAATTTGGGACAGCTGGTGCGCAGTACTTC. The complete variable domain, with remaining parts taken from reference TRBV5-1 and TRBJ2-7, reads KAGVTQTPRYLIKTRGQQVTLSCSPISGHRSVSWYQQTPGQGLQFLFEYFSETQRNKGNFPGRFSGRQFSNSRSEMNVSTLELGDSALYLCASSLDQFGTAGAQYFGPGTRLTVT.

Only a few counts were recorded for this clone. The chain has TRBV5-1 and TRBJ1-4; tentative D call: TRBD1 (6 bases). The CDR3 totals 15 residues. Germline V gene sequence: CDR1 SGHRS, CDR2 YFSETQ. The ends were cut back, 5 bases at V and 5 bases at J, with 16 bases in the middle. CDR3 bases: TGCGCCAGCAGTTGGATGGACAGCCTAAATGAAAAACTGTTTTTT. Amino acid sequence: CASSWMDSLNEKLFF. Full variable domain (missing parts from reference TRBV5-1 and TRBJ1-4): KAGVTQTPRYLIKTRGQQVTLSCSPISGHRSVSWYQQTPGQGLQFLFEYFSETQRNKGNFPGRFSGRQFSNSRSEMNVSTLELGDSALYLCASSWMDSLNEKLFFGSGTQLSVL.

The rearrangement joins TRBV10-2 to TRBJ2-7; TRBD1 might be the D (6 bases). Trimming left V 4 bases short and J 3 bases short, with 10 bases between. Germline V lookup: CDR1 WSHSY, CDR2 SAAADI. The CDR3 runs 13 residues. The CDR3 loop is CASSGTASYEQYF. The CDR3 bases are TGCGCCAGCAGTGGGACAGCAAGCTACGAGCAGTACTTC.